These T cell receptor beta chains were read from a single sample in a study of cytomegalovirus exposure and HLA in healthy donors. The repertoire was sequenced with immunoSEQ multiplex PCR; TCRdb's copy has only in-frame clones and lacks some. The sample has about 130,000 clones, 60% to 80% seen once; the top ten hold about 4%. Sequenced material: PBMCs. The receptors were gathered from a male donor in good health and CMV-seronegative. Both conserved end residues are part of each CDR3. The order of the fields is D gene, J gene, V gene, clone size, CDR3 DNA, CDR3 protein. A D gene is named only where the DNA matches it firmly. Only some rows state a clone size, as once, few, many or a class for expanded clones.

. TRBJ2-3 TRBV11-2 . TGTGCCAGCTCCCCGGGGTATTCAGATACGCAGTATTTT CASSPGYSDTQYF
. TRBJ1-2 TRBV4-1 . TGCGCCAGCAGCCAAGATATTAGAGGGCTTGTCGGCTATGGCTACACCTTC CASSQDIRGLVGYGYTF
. TRBJ1-5 TRBV5-1 . TGCGCCAGCAGCGGGGACTCAGGGCCCAATCAGCCCCAGCATTTT CASSGDSGPNQPQHF
TRBD2 TRBJ2-1 TRBV7-2 . TGTGCCAGCAGCCGAGACGGGGGGGCATTGGAGCAGTTCTTC CASSRDGGALEQFF
. TRBJ2-2 TRBV19 . TGTGCCAGTAGTATATCTTGGAGGAGTTCCACCGGGGAGCTGTTTTTT CASSISWRSSTGELFF
. TRBJ1-5 TRBV7-6 . TGTGCCAGCAGCTTATTGGACTCTCAGCCCCAGCATTTT CASSLLDSQPQHF
TRBD1 TRBJ2-7 TRBV10-3 . TGTGCCATCAGTGGCGGACAGGGTCGATCCTACGAGCAGTACTTC CAISGGQGRSYEQYF
TRBD2 TRBJ2-2 TRBV7-7 . TGTGCTAGCAGCTCAATTCTCAGCGGGAGGGCCGAGGGGGAGCTGTTTTTT CASSSILSGRAEGELFF
. TRBJ1-1 TRBV15 once TGTGCCACCAGCAGAGAGAGGGCCCTGAACACTGAAGCTTTCTTT CATSRERALNTEAFF
TRBD1 TRBJ2-7 TRBV6-5 . TGTGCCAGCAGTCGACAGGGCCGGGAGCAGTACTTC CASSRQGREQYF
. TRBJ1-1 TRBV5-6 . TGTGCCAGCAGCTTAATCAGAGGGGGTCGGGCCGAAGCTTTCTTT CASSLIRGGRAEAFF
. TRBJ1-2 TRBV4-3 few TGCGCCAGCAGCCAATATCTGGGCCGAGACTATGGCTACACCTTC CASSQYLGRDYGYTF
. TRBJ2-7 TRBV6-5 . TGTGCCAGCAGTCCCGAGGGAGGACGGGAGCAGTACTTC CASSPEGGREQYF
TRBD1 TRBJ1-5 TRBV28 . TGTGCCAGCATACCGGGAGGGGGACAGGGGTTACAGCCCCAGCATTTT CASIPGGGQGLQPQHF
. TRBJ1-2 TRBV27 . TGTGCCAGTTCCGGGACCCGGGGGGGATCCTATGGCTACACCTTC CASSGTRGGSYGYTF
TRBD1 TRBJ1-6 TRBV14 few TGTGCCAGCAGCCCCGACAGGGCTTCACCCCTCCACTTT CASSPDRASPLHF
TRBD2 TRBJ2-3 TRBV6-1 . TGTGCCAGCACCCTAGCGGGATCCACAGATACGCAGTATTTT CASTLAGSTDTQYF
TRBD2 TRBJ2-5 TRBV7-2 . TGTGCCAGCAGCTTAGTACCCCGGTCGACGGGAGGGCGGGAAGAGACCCAGTACTTC CASSLVPRSTGGREETQYF
TRBD1 TRBJ2-7 TRBV5-4 . TGTGCCAGCAGCTCGACAGGGGAGCACGAGCAGTACTTC CASSSTGEHEQYF
TRBD1 TRBJ1-2 TRBV6-1 . TGTGCCAGCAGCGAACGGACAGGCCCGATTGATAGAGGCTACACCTTC CASSERTGPIDRGYTF
. TRBJ1-3 TRBV5-6 . TGTGCCAGCAGCTTAATACAGGGCTCTGGAAACACCATATATTTT CASSLIQGSGNTIYF
TRBD1 TRBJ2-6 TRBV6-1 few TGTGCCAGCAGCGAACAGGGGGGTGGGGCCAACGTCCTGACTTTC CASSEQGGGANVLTF
. TRBJ2-1 TRBV9 . TGTGCCAGCAGCGTATCCAGCGGATCCTACAATGAGCAGTTCTTC CASSVSSGSYNEQFF
. TRBJ1-1 TRBV5-1 . TGCGCCAGCAGCAAGGGGGGGGAGAACACTGAAGCTTTCTTT CASSKGGENTEAFF
. TRBJ2-5 TRBV9 . TGTGCCAGCAGCGTAGACGACACCTACCAAGAGACCCAGTACTTC CASSVDDTYQETQYF
. TRBJ1-5 TRBV7-2 . TGTGCCAGCAGCCCCATGAGGGTATCGGGCAATCAGCCCCAGCATTTT CASSPMRVSGNQPQHF
TRBD1 TRBJ1-1 TRBV7-3 . TGTGCCAGCAGCTTGACAGGGCTTAACACTGAAGCTTTCTTT CASSLTGLNTEAFF
TRBD1 TRBJ2-7 TRBV4-1 . TGCGCCAGCAGCCAACGGACAGGGGTGTCCGAGCAGTACTTC CASSQRTGVSEQYF
. TRBJ2-1 TRBV18 . TGTGCCAGCTCACCCCGAACTAGTATCAATGAGCAGTTCTTC CASSPRTSINEQFF
TRBD2 TRBJ2-3 TRBV4-1 few TGCGCCAGCAGCCTGACTAGCGGGAGACTTGCAGATACGCAGTATTTT CASSLTSGRLADTQYF
TRBD2 TRBJ2-3 TRBV18 . TGTGCCAGCTCACCGCTACCGGGAGGCCGTGAAGATACGCAGTATTTT CASSPLPGGREDTQYF
TRBD2 TRBJ2-3 TRBV7-3 . TGTGCCAGCAGCCCCAGACTAGCCGGCACAGATACGCAGTATTTT CASSPRLAGTDTQYF
TRBD1 TRBJ1-1 TRBV5-4 few TGTGCCAGCAGCTGGGACAGGTCTGGAACGTTGAACACTGAAGCTTTCTTT CASSWDRSGTLNTEAFF
. TRBJ2-6 TRBV18 . TGTGCCAGCTCACCCCCTACAGGAGCTGGGGCCAACGTCCTGACTTTC CASSPPTGAGANVLTF
. TRBJ1-2 TRBV6-5 . TGTGCCAGCAGTTACCTCCATGGGCAGGGCTATGGCTACACCTTC CASSYLHGQGYGYTF
TRBD1 TRBJ2-5 TRBV5-1 . TGCGCCAGCAAGGGGACAGGCCGGTCCCAAGAGACCCAGTACTTC CASKGTGRSQETQYF
. TRBJ1-4 TRBV29-1 . TGCAGCGCATCGGGAGATATGTCTAATGAAAAACTGTTTTTT CSASGDMSNEKLFF
TRBD1 TRBJ2-5 TRBV5-4 . TGTGCCAGCAGCTCTCGACAGGGGGCAGTGGAGACCCAGTACTTC CASSSRQGAVETQYF
TRBD2 TRBJ2-7 TRBV19 once TGTGCCAGTAGTATAGTCGGACTAGCGGGGCTCTACGAGCAGTACTTC CASSIVGLAGLYEQYF
TRBD2 TRBJ2-1 TRBV6-5 . TGTGCCAGCAGCAGGACTAGCGGGAGTATCAATGAGCAGTTCTTC CASSRTSGSINEQFF
TRBD1 TRBJ1-3 TRBV4-2 few TGTGCCAGCAGCCAAGATTTTCAGGGGGGATCTGGAAACACCATATATTTT CASSQDFQGGSGNTIYF
. TRBJ1-2 TRBV18 . TGTGCCAGCTCACCTTCGAGTGCTAACTATGGCTACATCTTC CASSPSSANYGYIF
. TRBJ2-7 TRBV5-4 . TGTGCCAGCAGCTTGAACAACTACGAGCAGTACTTC CASSLNNYEQYF
TRBD2 TRBJ2-7 TRBV14 . TGTGCCAGCAGCCCCGGGACTAGCGGTTCCTACGAGCAGTACTTC CASSPGTSGSYEQYF